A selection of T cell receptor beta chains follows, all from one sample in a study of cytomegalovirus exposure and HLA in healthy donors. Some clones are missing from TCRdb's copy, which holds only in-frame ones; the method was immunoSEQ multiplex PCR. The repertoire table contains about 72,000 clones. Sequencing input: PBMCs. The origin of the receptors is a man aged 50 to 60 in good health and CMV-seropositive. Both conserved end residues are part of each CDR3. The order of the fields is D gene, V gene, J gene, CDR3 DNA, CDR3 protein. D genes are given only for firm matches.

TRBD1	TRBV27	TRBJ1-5	TGTGCCAGCAGTCCCAGTCGACAGGGGGATCAGCCCCAGCATTTT	CASSPSRQGDQPQHF
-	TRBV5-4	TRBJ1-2	TGTGCCAGCAGCTCTAAGCAGACGGGTTCTAACTATGGCTACACCTTC	CASSSKQTGSNYGYTF
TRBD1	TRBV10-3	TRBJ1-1	TGTGCCATCAGTGCCTTGGGACAGCTCATGAACACTGAAGCTTTCTTT	CAISALGQLMNTEAFF
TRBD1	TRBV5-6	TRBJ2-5	TGTGCCAGCAGCTACCGAGGGACAGGTCCACAAGAGACCCAGTACTTC	CASSYRGTGPQETQYF
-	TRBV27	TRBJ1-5	TGTGCCAGCAGACGAGCAGGGGGCAATCAGCCCCAGCATTTT	CASRRAGGNQPQHF
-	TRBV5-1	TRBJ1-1	TGCGCCAGCAGCTTGGAGCCCGGACTCTTGAACACTGAAGCTTTCTTT	CASSLEPGLLNTEAFF
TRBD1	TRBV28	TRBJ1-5	TGTGCCAGCAGTTCAACAGGGGTAGGGCAGCCCCAGCATTTT	CASSSTGVGQPQHF
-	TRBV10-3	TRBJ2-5	TGTGCCATCAGGATTGGGGCTCAAGAGACCCAGTACTTC	CAIRIGAQETQYF
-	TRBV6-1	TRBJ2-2	TGTGCCAGCGTCTGGAACACCGGGGAGCTGTTTTTT	CASVWNTGELFF
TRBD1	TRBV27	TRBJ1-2	TGTGCCAGCAAGGGTCAGGGGGCCCTCACTAACTATGGCTACACCTTC	CASKGQGALTNYGYTF
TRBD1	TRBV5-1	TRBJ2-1	TGCGCCAGCAGCTTGGCCGAGACAGGGGGAGTCAATGAGCAGTTCTTC	CASSLAETGGVNEQFF
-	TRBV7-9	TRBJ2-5	TGTGCCAGCAGCCGAACAGGTTCCCAGTACCAAGAGACCCAGTACTTC	CASSRTGSQYQETQYF
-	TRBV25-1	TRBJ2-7	TGTGCCAGCAGCGAAGGGGGGGCCTACGAGCAGTACTTC	CASSEGGAYEQYF
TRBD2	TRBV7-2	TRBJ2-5	TGTGCCAGCAGCTCTCGGACTAGCGGGGCCTCACAAGAGACCCAGTACTTC	CASSSRTSGASQETQYF
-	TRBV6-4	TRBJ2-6	TGTGCCAGCAGTCCAACTTCTGGGGCCAACGTCCTGACTTTC	CASSPTSGANVLTF
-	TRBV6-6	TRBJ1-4	TGTGCCAGCAGTTACTCGAGGGAGGGGGGGTATGAAAAACTGTTTTTT	CASSYSREGGYEKLFF
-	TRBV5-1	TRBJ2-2	TGCGCCAGCAGCGGGCTTAATCTAGCGATCAACACCGGGGAGCTGTTTTTT	CASSGLNLAINTGELFF
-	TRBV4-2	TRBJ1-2	TGTGCCAGCAGCCAAGAGGGGGGCTATGGCTACACCTTC	CASSQEGGYGYTF
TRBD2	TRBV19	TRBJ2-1	TGTGCCAGTAGTATCAGACTAGCGGGGGGTACCAAACCCAATGAGCAGTTCTTC	CASSIRLAGGTKPNEQFF
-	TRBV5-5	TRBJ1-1	TGTGCCAGCAGCTTACAGCAAGAAGCTTTCTTT	CASSLQQEAFF
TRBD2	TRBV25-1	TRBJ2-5	TGTGCCAGCAGTCCTCGGGGGGTGGAGACCCAGTACTTC	CASSPRGVETQYF
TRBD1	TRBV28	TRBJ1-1	TGTGCCAGCAGTTTATCGGGACAGGGGTGGGGTGAAGCTTTCTTT	CASSLSGQGWGEAFF
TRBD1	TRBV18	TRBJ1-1	TGTGCCAGCTCACCCGACAGGGCTGGAAACGCTGAAGCTTTCTTT	CASSPDRAGNAEAFF
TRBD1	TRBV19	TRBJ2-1	TGTGCCAGTAGTATAGTCCTCGGACAGGGCAATGAGCAGTTCTTC	CASSIVLGQGNEQFF
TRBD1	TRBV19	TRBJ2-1	TGTGCCAGTAGTGCCGGACAGGGGGCAGACGGTGAGCAGTTCTTC	CASSAGQGADGEQFF
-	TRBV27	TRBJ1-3	TGTGCCAGCAGGTTGACGGGTGGAAACACCATATATTTT	CASRLTGGNTIYF
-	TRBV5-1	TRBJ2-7	TGCGCCAGCAGCTTCACCCGGCTGTATGAGGGCGAGCAGTACTTC	CASSFTRLYEGEQYF
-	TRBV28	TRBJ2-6	TGTGCCAGCAGTTTATCCGGGTACGGGGCCAACGTCCTGACTTTC	CASSLSGYGANVLTF
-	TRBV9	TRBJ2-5	TGTGCCAGCAGCGTAGCGGAGACCCAGTACTTC	CASSVAETQYF
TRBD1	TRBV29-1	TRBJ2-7	TGCAGCGTTCGACAGGGGACGGGTTACGAGCAGTACTTC	CSVRQGTGYEQYF
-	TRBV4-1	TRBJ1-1	TGCGCCAGCAGCCGGGAGTTGAACACTGAAGCTTTCTTT	CASSRELNTEAFF
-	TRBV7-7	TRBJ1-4	TGTGCCAGCAGCTTGAGCGCGGCTAATGAAAAACTGTTTTTT	CASSLSAANEKLFF
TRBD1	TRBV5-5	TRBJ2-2	TGTGCCAGCAGCGCTCGGACAGGGGGCCACGGGGAGCTGTTTTTT	CASSARTGGHGELFF
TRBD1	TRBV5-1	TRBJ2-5	TGCGCCAGCAGCTTGGGGGACAGTCAAGAGACCCAGTACTTC	CASSLGDSQETQYF
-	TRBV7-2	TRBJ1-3	TGTGCCAGCAGCCCTCAACAGGGAATCTCTGGAAACACCATATATTTT	CASSPQQGISGNTIYF
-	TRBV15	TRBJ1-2	TGTGCCACCAGTACGCACAGGTCTTATGGCTACACCTTC	CATSTHRSYGYTF
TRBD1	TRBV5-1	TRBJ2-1	TGCGCCAGCCCCCCCCCTAGGGGGCACGATGAGCAGTTCTTC	CASPPPRGHDEQFF
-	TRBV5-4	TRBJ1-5	TGTGCCAGCAGCTTAGACGGGTCGCAGGGTCAGCCCCAGCATTTT	CASSLDGSQGQPQHF
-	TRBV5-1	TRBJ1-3	TGCGCCAGCAGCTTGGCCAGGGACTCTGGAAACACCATATATTTT	CASSLARDSGNTIYF
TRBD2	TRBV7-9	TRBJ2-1	TGTGCCAGCAGCATCATTGGGACTAGCGGGGTAAACAATGAGCAGTTCTTC	CASSIIGTSGVNNEQFF
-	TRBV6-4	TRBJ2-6	TGTGCCAGCAGTGCCAGCTCTGGGGCCAACGTCCTGACTTTC	CASSASSGANVLTF